This T cell receptor beta chain was recorded in a study of a mutant IDH1 vaccine in newly diagnosed glioma. Study details: Once 4-6 weeks had passed after radiotherapy alone, vaccination started, or it started with temozolomide cycles. Most patients had received both radiotherapy and temozolomide, the prior options being radiotherapy, temozolomide, or both. Scheduled at week 35, visit V12 preceded visit V13, held at week 47. Study conclusions and caveats: Shifts in the top peripheral T cell clonotypes seemed unrelated to pseudoprogression.

This sample's time point: week 47, end of study. Doses comprised 300 ug of mutant IDH1 20-mer peptide each, plus topical imiquimod. Note on this clone: Its specificity is not known.

The repertoire was sequenced with immunoSEQ multiplex PCR; TCRdb's copy has only in-frame clones and lacks some. The repertoire consists of about 56,000 clones, with about 71% occurring once and the leading ten covering about 5%. V lost 4 bases and J lost 0, with 11 bases in between. The CDR3 consists of 15 residues. Germline V CDR1 and CDR2: MNHEY, SVGAGI. Sequenced here: PBMCs, sampled from a glioma patient whose treatment included an IDH1 peptide vaccine. The source is a middle-aged man with glioma. The chain recombines TRBV6-5 with TRBJ2-3; D might be TRBD2 (7 bases). DNA of the CDR3: TGTGCCAGCAGTTTCGCGGGGGCTAGCACAGATACGCAGTATTTT. Protein sequence: CASSFAGASTDTQYF.